In its sample, the clone carrying this T cell receptor beta chain was seen once. Per the germline V gene, CDR1 is KGHSH and CDR2 is LQKENI. The CDR3 is made up of 12 amino acids. Trimming removed 3 bases at V and 5 bases at J, with 7 bases between. In the PCR, 60 Vbeta and 13 Jbeta primers were used. In the study's own analysis: Among the unique TCR beta chains that a later analysis counted, about 84 million in all, about 12 million were shared. Generated by immunoSEQ multiplex PCR, the TCRdb table keeps only in-frame clones and is missing some. V, J and clone size reflect that table, while D and trimming were determined from the DNA. Among 130,000 to 150,000 clones listed, around 80% were seen once. The entry originates in a study of cytomegalovirus exposure and HLA in healthy donors.

The chain is built from TRBV18 and TRBJ2-5, with D maybe TRBD2 (5 bases). The receptor comes from a man between 25 and 39 years old in good health and CMV-seronegative. Sample: PBMCs. The CDR3 bases are TGTGCCAGCTCACCCGGACTGGAGACCCAGTACTTC. Its protein product is CASSPGLETQYF.